The rows below give T cell receptor beta chains drawn from one sample of a study of type 1 regulatory T cells. TCRdb re-called the reads with MiXCR, one entry per CDR3 protein. This table holds around 62,000 distinct CDR3 sequences, around 57% found once. No antigen is known for these receptors. The sequencing input was cultured T cells, either the whole culture or a sorted T cell fraction (not recorded which). The receptor source for this set is a human donor in good health. Both conserved end residues are part of each CDR3. Clone size, where shown, is once, few, many, or a class for clones that have expanded.

CASSGANTEAFF TRBV19 -
CASSSSGSTDTQYF TRBV7-9 -
CASSTGELFF TRBV28 medium-sized
CASSAGMSTTNQPQHF TRBV18 -
CASSLDRGQETQYF TRBV11-2 -
CASSEEGGNTEAFF TRBV6-1 -
CASSIMLGEYGYTF TRBV19 -
CASSELKSRFF TRBV12-3/TRBV12-4 few
CASSSRLGLVTGELFF TRBV12-3/TRBV12-4 -
CASSLITEDSPLHF TRBV7-9 -
CASSPRVVGGETQYF TRBV5-6 -